What follows describes a single T cell receptor beta chain. Original data processing: Reference gene primer amplification yielded estimated nucleated cell counts. The protocol was immunoSEQ multiplex PCR, while the TCRdb copy is restricted to in-frame clones and leaves out a portion. Clonal size and the V and J genes are those of that table, whereas D and trimming came from the DNA. Of approximately 220,000 clones listed, 86% were seen once; the top ten hold less than 4.5%. The V end was cut by 6 bases, the J end by 0 bases, with 26 bases between. CDR3 size: 19 residues. Per germline, CDR1 SNHLY and CDR2 FYNNEI. This sample was included in a study of blood T cell repertoires in COVID-19. Study information: Samples taken during acute and convalescent COVID-19 were collected in the United States, Italy and Spain. Sample material is recorded as cDNA or gDNA derived from T cells, B-cell-depleted T cells, or PBMCs.

Assignment of participants to cohorts was predicated upon participant-reported clinical history. The sequencing input was PBMCs or T cells enriched from blood (not recorded which). V is TRBV2 and J is TRBJ1-1; D remains ambiguous. This clonotype was sampled from a woman in her 40s with acute COVID-19. The CDR3 coding sequence is TGTGCCAGCAGCTCGATACCGACATCGAGTACCCTTATGAACACTGAAGCTTTCTTT. It is translated as CASSSIPTSSTLMNTEAFF.